One and the same sample provided the 7 T cell receptor beta chains below, sequenced in a study of T cell changes during pregnancy in multiple sclerosis. The protocol was immunoSEQ multiplex PCR, while the TCRdb copy is restricted to in-frame clones and leaves out a portion. The sample holds around 85,000 clones; about 90% are singletons and the top ten take 3.5%. Sequences were derived from PBMCs, sampled in the first trimester of pregnancy. The source is a female donor in good health, serving as a control in a pregnancy study. Some clones in this sample may be carry-over from other donors' samples.

The gene calls are TRBV4-1 and TRBJ2-1, with D unresolved. V gave up 4 bases and J gave up 4 bases, with 17 bases separating them. The CDR3 is 16 amino acids. CDR1 MGHRA and CDR2 YSYEKL come from the germline V gene. CDR3: CASSPYVGATYNEQFF. In DNA form, the CDR3 reads TGCGCCAGCAGCCCCTATGTGGGCGCAACATACAATGAGCAGTTCTTC.

This chain uses TRBV30 with TRBJ2-4; 16 positions agree with TRBD2. After removal of 0 bases from V and 2 bases from J, the junction contained 10 bases not matched to a gene. The CDR3 is 20 amino acids. In germline, CDR1 is GTSNPN, CDR2 SVGIG (reference sequence). CDR3 region: CAWSVNRGTSGRGTKNIQYF. The CDR3 DNA reads as TGTGCCTGGAGTGTAAATCGCGGGACTAGCGGGAGGGGAACCAAAAACATTCAGTACTTC.

The gene calls are TRBV4-1 and TRBJ2-2, with 13 bases that match TRBD2. Germline-derived CDR1 and CDR2 are MGHRA and YSYEKL. Trimming took 4 bases from V and 5 from J; bases not matched to a gene: 10. The CDR3 is 18 amino acids. CDR3 amino acids: CASSPGLAGVELTGELFF. DNA for the CDR3: TGCGCCAGCAGCCCAGGACTAGCGGGAGTGGAGTTGACCGGGGAGCTGTTTTTT.

The chain couples TRBV7-8 to TRBJ1-2, with D hard to call. Trimming pared 1 base from V and 4 bases from J, leaving 16 bases between. This CDR3 has 16 residues. Germline V gene data show CDR1 as SGHVS and CDR2 as FQNEAQ. CDR3 loop: CASSLGYGLEGYGYTF. CDR3 in DNA: TGTGCCAGCAGCTTAGGCTACGGACTAGAGGGCTATGGCTACACCTTC.

The chain carries TRBV27 and TRBJ1-5, with D possibly matching TRBD1 (6 bases). The germline V gene encodes CDR1 MNHEY and CDR2 SMNVEV (reference sequence). V was cut by 5 bases and J by 0 bases, with 17 bases left in between. CDR3 size: 17 residues. CDR3 bases: TGTGCCAGCAGTCAAACAGGGCGCGGTTATAGCAATCAGCCCCAGCATTTT. It yields the protein CASSQTGRGYSNQPQHF.

The chain links TRBV9 to TRBJ2-3, with 7 bases fitting TRBD2. Germline assignment: CDR1 SGDLS and CDR2 YYNGEE. CDR3 length: 15 residues. The trim removed 0 bases at V and 1 base at J, leaving 2 bases unmatched. The CDR3 DNA follows: TGTGCCAGCAGCGTAGCCAGCGGGGGCACAGATACGCAGTATTTT. This gives the protein CASSVASGGTDTQYF.

Turning to this clone: The junction shows a germline mismatch at one end, possibly a read error. The chain recombines TRBV4-3 with TRBJ1-2; 8 nucleotides agree with TRBD1. From germline, CDR1 is LGHNA and CDR2 YSLEER. The CDR3 runs 16 residues. CDR3 in amino acids: CASSQDYDRGNSGYTF. The DNA of the CDR3 is TGCGCCAGCAGCCAAGATTATGACAGGGGCAACTCTGGCTACACCTTC.